Listed below are T cell receptor beta chains from one sample, sequenced in a study of metastatic and nonmetastatic thyroid tumors. TCRdb re-called the PCR reads via MiXCR. Of some 20,000 clones listed, more than 35% were seen once; the top ten hold approximately 28%. Sequencing was carried out using tumor tissue. Receptors originate from a female donor with papillary thyroid cancer or a benign thyroid nodule (not recorded which). Some clones in this sample may be carry-over from other donors' samples. The CDR3 runs from the conserved cysteine through the conserved F or W. D genes are given only for firm matches. Size values are once, few and many counts, or a class for expanded clones, and some rows have none.

d_call j_call clone_size v_call cdr3_aa cdr3_nt
TRBD2 TRBJ2-6 . TRBV11-1 CASSSPRLAVPPGANVLTF TGTGCCAGCAGCTCCCCCCGACTAGCGGTCCCGCCAGGGGCCAACGTCCTGACTTTC
. TRBJ1-3 . TRBV28 CASGLGTGNTIYF TGTGCCAGCGGTTTGGGTACTGGAAACACCATATATTTT
. TRBJ2-7 . TRBV9 CASSVGTATYEQYF TGTGCCAGCAGCGTAGGGACCGCAACCTACGAGCAGTACTTC
TRBD2 TRBJ2-7 large TRBV20-1 CSARDRAGALYEQYF TGCAGTGCTAGAGATCGGGCGGGAGCTCTGTACGAGCAGTACTTC
TRBD1 TRBJ2-7 . TRBV20-1 CSDQRDREPYEQYF TGCAGTGACCAAAGGGACAGGGAGCCATACGAGCAGTACTTC
TRBD1 TRBJ2-1 few TRBV6-1 CASSRQGDYNEQFF TGTGCCAGCAGTCGACAGGGGGACTACAATGAGCAGTTCTTC
. TRBJ2-3 many TRBV6-2/TRBV6-3 CASSYFKTGTGDTDTQYF TGTGCCAGCAGTTACTTTAAAACCGGGACTGGAGACACAGATACGCAGTATTTT
. TRBJ2-1 . TRBV9 CVSSVAGWGNEQFF TGTGTCAGCAGCGTAGCAGGGTGGGGGAATGAGCAGTTCTTC
. TRBJ2-3 . TRBV7-3 CASSLMGSRADTQYF TGTGCCAGCAGCTTAATGGGGTCCCGTGCAGATACGCAGTATTTT
TRBD2 TRBJ2-3 . TRBV20-1 CSAQPPSGQRNTDTQYF TGCAGTGCCCAGCCGCCTAGCGGGCAACGTAATACAGATACGCAGTATTTT
. TRBJ2-6 few TRBV6-2/TRBV6-3 CASSYDSGGANVLTF TGTGCCAGCAGTTACGATAGCGGTGGGGCCAACGTCCTGACTTTC
TRBD1 TRBJ1-2 . TRBV4-2 CASSREGTGANYGYTF TGTGCCAGCAGCCGGGAAGGGACAGGAGCTAACTATGGCTACACCTTC
. TRBJ1-6 . TRBV2 CASSEIRGMSPLHF TGTGCCAGCAGTGAGATAAGGGGGATGTCACCCCTCCACTTT
. TRBJ1-5 . TRBV20-1 CSATQGGNQPQHF TGCAGTGCTACTCAGGGAGGCAATCAGCCCCAGCATTTT
TRBD2 TRBJ2-3 . TRBV25-1 CASSEYASGGPDTDTQYF TGTGCCAGCAGTGAATACGCTAGCGGAGGGCCTGATACAGATACGCAGTATTTT
. TRBJ2-3 . TRBV15 CATARDLRTDTQYF TGTGCCACCGCGCGGGACTTGCGCACAGATACGCAGTATTTT
. TRBJ2-7 . TRBV6-1 CASSDWPTGRYEQYF TGTGCCAGCAGTGATTGGCCGACAGGAAGATACGAGCAGTACTTC
. TRBJ2-3 large TRBV28 CASSLTSGTPSTDTQYF TGTGCCAGCAGTTTGACCTCCGGGACACCTAGCACAGATACGCAGTATTTT
TRBD2 TRBJ2-1 . TRBV6-1 CASSENGGEYNEQFF TGTGCCAGCAGTGAAAACGGGGGGGAGTACAATGAGCAGTTCTTC
. TRBJ1-1 . TRBV20-1 CSAREKDLIRGPNTEAFF TGCAGTGCTAGAGAGAAGGACCTAATCAGGGGCCCGAACACTGAAGCTTTCTTT
TRBD1 TRBJ1-2 few TRBV15 CATSRAGTGLFNGYTF TGTGCCACCAGCAGAGCGGGGACAGGGTTATTTAATGGCTACACCTTC
. TRBJ2-6 . TRBV6-1 CASSLQRSYSGANVLTF TGTGCCAGCAGTCTACAGAGATCCTACTCTGGGGCCAACGTCCTGACTTTC
. TRBJ1-2 . TRBV4-1 CASSQEQSGLAGYTF TGCGCCAGCAGCCAAGAACAATCAGGGTTGGCAGGCTACACCTTC
TRBD2 TRBJ2-7 . TRBV11-3 CASSLGGTSGSHEQYF TGTGCCAGCAGCTTAGGAGGGACTAGCGGGAGCCACGAGCAGTACTTC
TRBD2 TRBJ2-3 . TRBV24-1 CATSAHLAGGPTDTQYF TGTGCCACCAGTGCGCACCTAGCGGGAGGCCCCACAGATACGCAGTATTTT
. TRBJ2-7 . TRBV13 CASSLGGRVDEQYF TGTGCCAGCAGCTTAGGCGGGAGAGTTGACGAGCAGTACTTC
TRBD2 TRBJ2-3 . TRBV11-1 CASSPPFRASGSDTQYF TGTGCCAGCAGCCCCCCCTTTCGAGCTAGCGGGAGCGATACGCAGTATTTT
. TRBJ1-2 . TRBV6-1 CASSEAPQWTSYTF TGTGCCAGCAGTGAAGCCCCCCAATGGACAAGCTACACCTTC
TRBD1 TRBJ2-2 few TRBV27 CASSLSPGGTGELFF TGTGCCAGCAGTTTATCGCCAGGGGGTACCGGGGAGCTGTTTTTT
TRBD1 TRBJ2-5 . TRBV27 CASSSPTGGAETQYF TGTGCCAGCAGTTCCCCGACAGGGGGTGCGGAGACCCAGTACTTC
. TRBJ1-3 . TRBV24-1 CATSAHTGNTIYF TGTGCCACCAGTGCTCATACTGGAAACACCATATATTTT
. TRBJ2-1 few TRBV2 CASSEGARVNEQFF TGTGCCAGCAGTGAAGGAGCGCGGGTCAATGAGCAGTTCTTC
. TRBJ1-3 few TRBV18 CASSPRELQSSGNTIYF TGTGCCAGCTCACCCCGGGAACTCCAGAGCTCTGGAAACACCATATATTTT
. TRBJ2-1 . TRBV18 CASSFQGYSNEQFF TGTGCCAGCTCATTCCAGGGCTATAGCAATGAGCAGTTCTTC
. TRBJ1-1 few TRBV20-1 CSANSVLTEAFF TGCAGTGCTAATTCAGTGTTAACTGAAGCTTTCTTT
. TRBJ2-6 few TRBV28 CASSPLPTGDYGANVLTF TGTGCCAGCAGCCCTCTCCCGACAGGGGACTATGGGGCCAACGTCCTGACTTTC